The 32 T cell receptor beta chains presented below share a single source sample, sequenced in a study of T-cell memory formation after mild COVID-19. TCRdb analysed the 5' RACE reads with MiXCR anew, one entry per CDR3 protein. The table includes about 410,000 distinct CDR3 sequences, 20% to 30% detected once. Specimen: PBMCs or a T cell subset sorted from them (not recorded which). The receptors were gathered from an adult woman who had mild COVID-19 (a few samples of this study predate the infection). Cell type and time point are not known.

A few counts support this clonotype. The chain couples TRBV3-1 to TRBJ2-1; 12 nucleotides align to TRBD2. CDR3 size: 17 residues. Germline lookup yields CDR1 LGHDT and CDR2 YNNKEL (reference sequence). The junction had 4 bases not matched to a gene; V was cut back by 4 bases and J by 0 bases. The CDR3 is CASSPSTSGSSYNEQFF. The CDR3 DNA is TGTGCCAGCAGCCCCTCGACTAGCGGGAGCTCCTACAATGAGCAGTTCTTC.

This clonotype was recorded a few times. This sequence joins TRBV30 and TRBJ1-5; a possible D gene is TRBD1 (6 bases). The CDR3 spans 13 residues. V was pared by 7 bases and J by 4 bases, with 14 bases between. Germline V gene data show CDR1 as GTSNPN and CDR2 as SVGIG (reference sequence). CDR3 in DNA: TGTGCCTCCGCACAGGGACCTAATCAGCCCCAGCATTTT. Amino acids: CASAQGPNQPQHF.

This chain links TRBV7-9 with TRBJ2-7; 7 bases are a match to TRBD2. The ends lost 0 bases at V and 1 base at J; junction bases unmatched: 9. CDR3 size: 17 residues. Per the germline V gene, CDR1 is SEHNR and CDR2 is FQNEAQ (reference sequence). The CDR3 is CASSLAVVASGSYEQYF. DNA of the CDR3: TGTGCCAGCAGCTTAGCGGTCGTGGCTAGCGGATCCTACGAGCAGTACTTC.

A few counts support this clonotype. The chain is built from TRBV20-1 and TRBJ1-1; no clear D. Germline loops: CDR1 DFQATT, CDR2 SNEGSKA (reference sequence). V was shortened by 2 bases and J by 4 bases, with 14 bases between the two germline ends. CDR3 length: 14 residues. CDR3 region: CSARYTAPGTEAFF. Here the CDR3 DNA reads TGCAGTGCTAGATATACTGCCCCGGGCACTGAAGCTTTCTTT.

The sample holds many counts of this clonotype. The rearrangement links TRBV11-2 to TRBJ2-2, with 10 bases matching TRBD1. The CDR3 totals 16 residues. The V gene end was trimmed by 1 base and the J gene end by 7 bases; junction bases not matched to a gene: 6. Germline V gives CDR1 SGHAT, CDR2 FQNNGV. The chain's CDR3 is CASSLGRQGAHGELFF. The CDR3 DNA follows: TGTGCCAGCAGCTTAGGTCGACAGGGGGCTCACGGGGAGCTGTTTTTT. The full variable domain, in which reference TRBV11-2 and TRBJ2-2 provide the parts outside the CDR3, is EAGVAQSPRYKIIEKRQSVAFWCNPISGHATLYWYQQILGQGPKLLIQFQNNGVVDDSQLPKDRFSAERLKGVDSTLKIQPAKLEDSAVYLCASSLGRQGAHGELFFGEGSRLTVL.

The V and J genes are TRBV7-9 and TRBJ2-1; D perhaps matches TRBD1 (6 bases). Trimming removed 5 bases from V and 8 bases from J, with 13 bases in between. Germline-derived CDR1 and CDR2 are SEHNR and FQNEAQ (reference sequence). This CDR3 contains 13 residues. CDR3 nucleotides: TGTGCCAGCAGCATAACAGGGACGTATGAGCAGTTCTTC. Translating gives CASSITGTYEQFF.

V gene TRBV5-6 combines with J gene TRBJ2-3; D gene ambiguous. CDR1 and CDR2 from the germline V gene are SGHDT and YYEEEE. Between the trimmed V and J ends, which lost 7 bases and 2 bases, there was a span of 14 bases. The CDR3 has 14 amino acids. CDR3 amino acids: CASRVAGTTDTQYF. The DNA for the CDR3 is TGTGCCAGCCGCGTGGCAGGAACCACAGATACGCAGTATTTT.

This clonotype was picked up a small number of times. CDR3 region: CSARTSGRPQETQYF. The CDR3, as DNA: TGCAGTGCTAGGACTAGCGGGAGGCCACAAGAGACCCAGTACTTC. The chain employs TRBV20-1 and TRBJ2-5, with 13 positions matching TRBD2. Germline V gene sequence: CDR1 DFQATT, CDR2 SNEGSKA (reference sequence). J gave up 2 bases and V 3 bases, and 3 bases lay outside the gene matches. The CDR3 covers 15 residues.

V usage is TRBV28 and J usage is TRBJ2-5, with 7 positions matching TRBD2. The ends lost 7 bases at V and 1 base at J; junction bases unmatched: 12. CDR1 MDHEN and CDR2 SYDVKM come from the germline V gene. This CDR3 region has 16 residues. The CDR3 spells CASNFGMGRAQETQYF. In DNA form, the CDR3 reads TGTGCCAGCAACTTCGGAATGGGGAGGGCCCAAGAGACCCAGTACTTC.

This clonotype was observed a few times. The rearrangement joins TRBV7-9 to TRBJ2-1, with TRBD2 as a possible D gene (6 bases). This CDR3 spans 14 amino acids. The germline V gene encodes CDR1 SEHNR and CDR2 FQNEAQ (reference sequence). The germline V and J ends were trimmed by 8 bases and 6 bases, with 17 bases remaining between them. The CDR3 here is CASRVEGMGNEQFF. CDR3 in DNA: TGTGCCAGCCGAGTGGAGGGAATGGGCAATGAGCAGTTCTTC.

This chain uses TRBV5-8 with TRBJ2-3, with 7 positions matching TRBD1. Germline CDR1 is SGHTS and CDR2 is YDEGEE. The CDR3 is made up of 19 amino acids. V lost 7 bases, J lost 4 bases, and 24 bases stayed unmatched. The CDR3 region is CASPSWVGQSLFRADTQYF. Here the CDR3 DNA reads TGTGCCAGCCCCAGTTGGGTGGGACAGTCCTTATTCCGGGCAGATACGCAGTATTTT.

The chain is built from TRBV5-1 and TRBJ2-7; TRBD1 is a possible D gene (5 bases). This CDR3 spans 17 amino acids. The V end was cut by 4 bases, the J end by 6 bases, with 26 bases between. Germline loops: CDR1 SGHRS, CDR2 YFSETQ. The CDR3 sequence is CASSLSQSTASLGEQYF. DNA of the CDR3: TGCGCCAGCAGCCTTTCCCAGTCGACAGCATCGTTGGGCGAGCAGTACTTC.

The chain couples TRBV13 to TRBJ1-2; 8 nucleotides agree with TRBD1. The V gene's germline CDR1 is PRHDT and CDR2 FYEKMQ (reference sequence). There are 14 residues in the CDR3. V was pared by 5 bases and J by 8 bases, with 10 bases of the junction left unmatched. CDR3 in amino acids: CASSTRQGSRGYTF. CDR3 bases: TGTGCCAGCAGCACCCGACAGGGGTCAAGAGGCTACACCTTC.

The rearrangement links TRBV20-1 to TRBJ2-7, with D tentatively TRBD1 (6 bases). Between the trimmed V and J ends, which lost 5 bases and 5 bases, there was a span of 16 bases. The CDR3 runs 13 residues. Germline loops: CDR1 DFQATT, CDR2 SNEGSKA (reference sequence). Here the CDR3 reads CSAPRSQGNEQYF. DNA for the CDR3: TGCAGTGCTCCTAGGTCGCAGGGGAACGAGCAGTACTTC.

V usage is TRBV4-3 and J usage is TRBJ2-1; 9 nucleotides align to TRBD2. Germline V gene lookup returns CDR1 LGHNA and CDR2 YSLEER. The CDR3 has 17 amino acids. Unmatched junction bases numbered 6, after V lost 2 bases and J lost 1 base. The CDR3 sequence: CASSQLEAGGSYNEQFF. CDR3 DNA: TGCGCCAGCAGCCAATTAGAGGCGGGAGGGTCCTACAATGAGCAGTTCTTC.

This rearrangement joins TRBV6-2 or TRBV6-3 to TRBJ2-1, with TRBD2 matching 11 bases. There are 15 residues in the CDR3. J gave up 10 bases and V 2 bases, and 7 bases lay outside the gene matches. Germline V CDR1 and CDR2: MNHEY, SVGEGT. CDR3 sequence (DNA): TGTGCCAGCAGTTACAGTCTAGCGGGAGGTGACGAGCAGTTCTTC. Translated: CASSYSLAGGDEQFF.

The chain couples TRBV4-3 to TRBJ1-1; 8 bases fit TRBD1. CDR3 size: 16 residues. V shed 0 bases and J 4 bases; nucleotides not matched to a gene: 7. The germline V gene has CDR1 LGHNA and CDR2 YSLEER. The CDR3 nucleotides read TGCGCCAGCAGCCAAGACAGGGGGCCGACTGTCACTGAAGCTTTCTTT. Protein sequence: CASSQDRGPTVTEAFF.

The genes are TRBV4-2 and TRBJ2-5; 11 nucleotides align to TRBD2. Germline V gene data show CDR1 as LGHNA and CDR2 as YNFKEQ. CDR3 length equals 17 residues. V trimming: 4 bases; J trimming: 6 bases; junction bases outside the gene matches: 13. CDR3 residues: CASSLSRVTSGVQTQYF. In DNA form, the CDR3 reads TGTGCCAGCAGCCTAAGCCGGGTGACTAGCGGGGTTCAGACCCAGTACTTC.

This rearrangement joins TRBV5-1 to TRBJ2-1, with TRBD2 identical over 14 bases. The CDR3 is made up of 15 amino acids. The V segment lost 7 bases and the J segment 1 base; nucleotides outside the gene matches: 1. Germline CDR1 SGHRS, CDR2 YFSETQ. The chain's CDR3 is CASGTSGSSYNEQFF. The CDR3 DNA follows: TGCGCCAGCGGGACTAGCGGGAGTTCCTACAATGAGCAGTTCTTC.

This clonotype was counted between two and nine times. J is TRBJ2-5 and V is TRBV23-1; TRBD2 might be the D (5 bases). TRBV23-1 is annotated as an ORF whose role is uncertain. The CDR3 has 14 amino acids. Trimming removed 0 bases from V and 5 bases from J, with 10 bases in between. CDR3 sequence (DNA): TGCGCCAGCAGTCAATCAGTCCAGCGGGAGACCCAGTACTTC. It translates to CASSQSVQRETQYF.

This clonotype was counted between two and nine times. The chain has TRBV7-3 and TRBJ2-3; tentative D call: TRBD1 (6 bases). This CDR3 spans 15 amino acids. V gave up 1 base and J gave up 0 bases, with 8 bases separating them. CDR1 SGHTA and CDR2 FQGTGA come from the germline V gene. CDR3 sequence (DNA): TGTGCCAGCAGCTTAAGGGGGCAGAGCACAGATACGCAGTATTTT. It encodes CASSLRGQSTDTQYF. Complete variable domain (other parts from reference TRBV7-3 and TRBJ2-3): GAGVSQTPSNKVTEKGKYVELRCDPISGHTALYWYRQSLGQGPEFLIYFQGTGAADDSGLPNDRFFAVRPEGSVSTLKIQRTERGDSAVYLCASSLRGQSTDTQYFGPGTRLTVL.

The chain is built from TRBV29-1 and TRBJ2-7; perhaps TRBD2 as D (6 bases). Per germline, CDR1 SQVTM and CDR2 ANQGSEA. The CDR3 spans 12 residues. The V end lost 5 bases, the J end lost 3 bases, and 11 bases lay between the germline ends. CDR3 coding DNA: TGCAGCGTTAGCAGGGACTTCTACGAGCAGTACTTC. Protein: CSVSRDFYEQYF.

The rearrangement joins TRBV7-2 to TRBJ2-7; D is ambiguous. Trimming removed 1 base at V and 5 bases at J, with 9 bases between. The CDR3 is 13 amino acids. Germline V gene data show CDR1 as SGHTA and CDR2 as FQGNSA. The CDR3 sequence is CASSLGVPDEQYF. The CDR3 DNA sequence: TGTGCCAGCAGCTTAGGGGTTCCAGACGAGCAGTACTTC.

V gene TRBV7-9 combines with J gene TRBJ1-2; TRBD1 matches at 9 bases. This CDR3 region has 17 residues. Per the germline V gene, CDR1 is SEHNR and CDR2 is FQNEAQ (reference sequence). V was pared by 0 bases and J by 4 bases, with 9 bases of the junction left unmatched. CDR3 in DNA: TGTGCCAGCAGCTTAGCAGGGACAGGGACCATTGGCTATGGCTACACCTTC. It specifies CASSLAGTGTIGYGYTF.

This clonotype occurred a few times. This rearrangement joins TRBV12-3 or TRBV12-4 to TRBJ1-2; D possibly corresponds to TRBD1 (6 bases). Deletions cut 6 bases from V and 7 bases from J, with 21 bases between. The CDR3 runs to 15 residues. CDR3: CASSSNWGPPGGYTF. The DNA of the CDR3 is TGTGCCAGCAGCTCCAATTGGGGGCCTCCGGGTGGCTACACCTTC.

The genes are TRBV12-3 or TRBV12-4 and TRBJ1-5; D gene ambiguous. The V end lost 7 bases, the J end lost 3 bases, and 7 bases lay between the germline ends. CDR3 length equals 12 residues. The CDR3 DNA follows: TGTGCCAGCAACAGACACAATCAGCCCCAGCATTTT. Translated: CASNRHNQPQHF.

This clonotype was counted only a few times. The chain joins TRBV5-6 to TRBJ1-1; D gene unclear. CDR3 size: 11 residues. CDR1 and CDR2 (germline): SGHDT, YYEEEE. With 0 bases removed from V and 7 bases from J, the gap between germline ends came to 4 bases. The CDR3 is CASSLGNEAFF. In DNA form, the CDR3 reads TGTGCCAGCAGCTTGGGAAATGAAGCTTTCTTT.

The chain recombines TRBV10-3 with TRBJ1-4; unclear D gene. In germline, CDR1 is ENHRY, CDR2 SYGVKD. CDR3 size: 12 residues. Between the trimmed V and J ends, which lost 5 bases and 8 bases, there was a span of 9 bases. This CDR3 is CAISNRSEKLFF. The CDR3 region has the DNA TGTGCCATCAGTAACAGATCAGAAAAACTGTTTTTT.

This clonotype was observed a single time. The genes are TRBV6-6 and TRBJ1-2; 10 positions agree with TRBD1. The CDR3 contains 15 residues. Unmatched junction bases numbered 5, after V lost 4 bases and J lost 3 bases. The germline V gene encodes CDR1 MNHNY and CDR2 SVGAGI (reference sequence). The CDR3 here is CASSSLDRGDYGYTF. The CDR3 nucleotides read TGTGCCAGCAGTTCCCTGGACAGGGGGGACTATGGCTACACCTTC.

This clonotype was detected a few times. CDR3 region: CSAEGSSYEQYF. The CDR3 nucleotides read TGCAGTGCCGAGGGATCCTCCTACGAGCAGTACTTC. The chain couples TRBV20-1 to TRBJ2-7, with D perhaps TRBD2 (5 bases). Germline lookup yields CDR1 DFQATT and CDR2 SNEGSKA (reference sequence). The V end lost 6 bases, the J end lost 0 bases, and 9 bases lay between the germline ends. The CDR3 covers 12 residues.

This clonotype was observed a handful of times. This chain links TRBV7-8 with TRBJ2-3; D is ambiguous. V gave up 6 bases and J gave up 1 base, with 17 bases separating them. Germline CDR1 is SGHVS and CDR2 is FQNEAQ. The CDR3 extends over 16 amino acids. CDR3 sequence reads: CASSNLRLGGTDTQYF. DNA of the CDR3: TGTGCCAGCAGTAATCTCAGATTAGGAGGCACAGATACGCAGTATTTT.

Comments on this clonotype: A much larger clone differs from this one at a single base, so this may be a read error. The V gene is TRBV7-8, the J gene TRBJ2-3; 8 bases are a match to TRBD2. The V gene's germline CDR1 is SGHVS and CDR2 FQNEAQ. CDR3 length: 12 residues. The CDR3 DNA is TGTTCCAGCAGCCCTAGCGGGGATACGCAGTATTTT. It is translated as CSSSPSGDTQYF.